Shown below are 26 T cell receptor beta chains from a single sample sequenced in a study of T-cell memory formation after mild COVID-19. TCRdb reprocessed the 5' RACE reads via MiXCR and lists one record per CDR3 protein. The table includes a few hundred thousand distinct CDR3 sequences, 15% to 20% detected once. Sequences were obtained from PBMCs or a T cell subset sorted from them (not recorded which). Source of these receptors: a man younger than 35 who had mild COVID-19 (a few samples of this study predate the infection). Cell type and time point are not known.

The chain links TRBV14 to TRBJ2-1; possible D gene TRBD2, 6 bases. Germline CDR1 is SGHDN and CDR2 is FVKESK. Between the trimmed V and J ends, which lost 4 bases and 0 bases, there was a span of 16 bases. The CDR3 has 17 residues. CDR3 in amino acids: CASSRYGSMSSYNEQFF. In nucleotides, the CDR3 is TGTGCCAGCAGCCGTTACGGGAGCATGAGCTCCTACAATGAGCAGTTCTTC.

The V call is TRBV12-3 or TRBV12-4, the J call TRBJ2-1; TRBD1 matches at 8 bases. This CDR3 spans 13 amino acids. V shed 5 bases and J 8 bases; nucleotides not matched to a gene: 5. CDR3 sequence: CASSRNRGYEQFF. Here the CDR3 DNA reads TGTGCCAGCAGTCGGAACAGGGGGTATGAGCAGTTCTTC.

This clonotype was counted between two and nine times. CDR3 sequence reads: CASSYSKETEAFF. The CDR3 bases are TGTGCCAGCAGTTACTCGAAGGAGACTGAAGCTTTCTTT. This rearrangement joins TRBV6-5 to TRBJ1-1, with no clear D. CDR1 MNHEY and CDR2 SVGAGI come from the germline V gene. V dropped 0 bases and J dropped 5 bases, with 7 bases sitting between them. The CDR3 has 13 residues.

The chain recombines TRBV10-2 with TRBJ2-1; D perhaps matches TRBD1 (6 bases). Germline CDR1 is WSHSY and CDR2 is SAAADI. The CDR3 runs 14 residues. With 1 base removed from V and 4 bases from J, the gap between germline ends came to 8 bases. CDR3 sequence reads: CASSEFTGYNEQFF. In nucleotides, the CDR3 is TGCGCCAGCAGTGAGTTTACAGGGTACAATGAGCAGTTCTTC.

The V gene is TRBV12-3 or TRBV12-4, the J gene TRBJ1-4, with D possibly TRBD1 on 5 matching bases. Trimming pared 2 bases from V and 3 bases from J, leaving 7 bases between. The CDR3 is 14 amino acids. CDR3 protein: CASSLWGSNEKLFF. The CDR3 DNA follows: TGTGCCAGCAGTTTATGGGGGTCTAATGAAAAACTGTTTTTT.

This clonotype has just a few counts. J is TRBJ2-7 and V is TRBV20-1; the match to TRBD2 covers 7 bases. With 0 bases clipped from V and 2 bases from J, the junction kept 4 bases outside the gene matches. The CDR3 runs 14 residues. The germline gives CDR1 DFQATT, CDR2 SNEGSKA (reference sequence). DNA of the CDR3: TGCAGTGCTAGAGATATGAGCGGGACCTACGAGCAGTACTTC. Its protein is CSARDMSGTYEQYF.

The sample holds a few counts of this clonotype. The V call is TRBV12-3 or TRBV12-4, the J call TRBJ1-2; 8 positions match TRBD1. This CDR3 region has 14 residues. V shed 2 bases, J shed 7 bases, and the junction held 6 bases outside the gene matches. The CDR3 coding sequence is TGTGCCAGCAGTTTATTGGCAGGGGGCCGTGGCTACACCTTC. Protein: CASSLLAGGRGYTF.

The V call is TRBV7-6, the J call TRBJ2-1; 12 nucleotides line up with TRBD2. The germline V gene encodes CDR1 SGHVS and CDR2 FNYEAQ. CDR3 length: 16 amino acids. J was trimmed by 8 bases and V by 4 bases; bases with no gene match: 9. The chain's CDR3 is CASSSGRLAGGHEQFF. CDR3 in DNA: TGTGCCAGCAGCTCCGGTCGGCTAGCGGGGGGGCATGAGCAGTTCTTC.

For the CDR3, the DNA is TGTGCCAGCAGCTTAACCCCAGGGGGACTGGAGACCCAGTACTTC. It is translated as CASSLTPGGLETQYF. The chain has TRBV7-3 and TRBJ2-5, with D possibly matching TRBD1 (7 bases). V lost 0 bases to trimming and J lost 5 bases, with 13 bases between them. CDR3 length: 15 amino acids. Germline CDR1 is SGHTA and CDR2 is FQGTGA. Filled out from reference TRBV7-3 and TRBJ2-5, the complete variable domain reads GAGVSQTPSNKVTEKGKYVELRCDPISGHTALYWYRQSLGQGPEFLIYFQGTGAADDSGLPNDRFFAVRPEGSVSTLKIQRTERGDSAVYLCASSLTPGGLETQYFGPGTRLLVL.

This clonotype was seen many times. The chain recombines TRBV14 with TRBJ2-7, with 9 bases fitting TRBD2. The CDR3 spans 16 residues. The junction had 6 bases not matched to a gene; V was cut back by 0 bases and J by 3 bases. Germline V gene sequence: CDR1 SGHDN, CDR2 FVKESK. CDR3 nucleotide sequence: TGTGCCAGCAGCCAAGAGAAGCGGGGGGAACGCTACGAGCAGTACGTC. This codes for CASSQEKRGERYEQYV.

This rearrangement joins TRBV29-1 to TRBJ2-1; tentatively, D is TRBD1 or TRBD2 (5 bases each). From germline, CDR1 is SQVTM and CDR2 ANQGSEA. The CDR3 covers 15 residues. The V gene lost 0 bases and the J gene lost 0 bases, with 9 bases spanning the gap. CDR3 in amino acids: CSVEDRGTSYNEQFF. The CDR3 DNA follows: TGCAGCGTTGAAGATCGTGGGACCTCCTACAATGAGCAGTTCTTC.

The CDR3 here is CATSSAEYF. DNA of the CDR3: TGTGCAACTTCTAGCGCTGAGTACTTC. V and J are TRBV7-9 and TRBJ2-7; weak D call: TRBD2 (6 bases). CDR1 SEHNR and CDR2 FQNEAQ come from the germline V gene (reference sequence). The length of the CDR3 is 9 residues.

The rearrangement links TRBV7-9 to TRBJ2-5; D possibly corresponds to TRBD2 (6 bases). CDR3 size: 14 residues. Germline V gene data show CDR1 as SEHNR and CDR2 as FQNEAQ (reference sequence). The V end lost 5 bases, the J end lost 5 bases, and 15 bases lay between the germline ends. CDR3 loop: CASSPGLAWETQYF. The CDR3 region has the DNA TGTGCCAGCAGCCCCGGGCTAGCGTGGGAGACCCAGTACTTC.

The chain uses TRBV12-3 or TRBV12-4 and TRBJ2-2; D gene uncertain. This CDR3 is built from 16 residues. Trimming took off 2 bases at V and 5 bases at J, with 15 bases between the two ends. CDR3 protein: CASSLRGGPRTGELFF. The CDR3 region has the DNA TGTGCCAGCAGTTTAAGAGGTGGGCCGCGGACCGGGGAGCTGTTTTTT.

The chain links TRBV28 to TRBJ1-2; perhaps TRBD1 as D (6 bases). Germline CDR1 MDHEN, CDR2 SYDVKM. The V and J ends lost 5 bases and 4 bases respectively, with 14 bases between them. There are 14 residues in the CDR3. The CDR3 loop reads CASSTHRDIYGYTF. The CDR3 nucleotides read TGTGCCAGCAGTACGCACCGGGACATCTATGGCTACACCTTC.

This clonotype showed up many times. The CDR3 DNA reads TGCGCCAGCAGCTTGCCCCAGGGACTCGACAATGAAAAACTGTTTTTT. Translating gives CASSLPQGLDNEKLFF. The chain joins TRBV5-1 to TRBJ1-4; weak D call: TRBD1 (5 bases). This CDR3 has 16 amino acids. V lost 1 base and J lost 5, with 15 bases in between. Germline loops: CDR1 SGHRS, CDR2 YFSETQ.

This chain joins TRBV4-3 and TRBJ1-5, with D perhaps matching TRBD1 (5 bases). CDR1 LGHNA and CDR2 YSLEER come from the germline V gene. The V end was cut by 0 bases, the J end by 5 bases, with 11 bases between. The length of the CDR3 is 15 residues. CDR3: CASSQEGHIYQPQHF. The DNA for the CDR3 is TGCGCCAGCAGCCAAGAAGGACACATCTATCAGCCCCAGCATTTT.

This clonotype was found a few times. This chain uses TRBV7-9 with TRBJ2-1; 8 bases are shared with TRBD1. The CDR3 sequence is 13 residues long. From germline, CDR1 is SEHNR and CDR2 FQNEAQ (reference sequence). V shed 2 bases, J shed 13 bases, and the junction held 7 bases outside the gene matches. CDR3 loop: CASSLSQGASQFF. The CDR3 DNA reads TGTGCCAGCAGCTTAAGCCAGGGGGCTAGTCAGTTCTTC.

This clonotype was counted ten times or more. The chain has TRBV12-3 or TRBV12-4 and TRBJ2-3, with a weak D call TRBD1 (5 bases). Trimming removed 9 bases at V and 4 bases at J, with 8 bases between. The CDR3 runs to 11 residues. This CDR3 is CASARADTQYF. The CDR3 nucleotides are TGTGCCAGTGCCAGGGCAGATACGCAGTATTTT.

This clonotype came up many times. CDR3 bases: TGTGCCAGCAGCCGCCAGAACAGGGGGCGGACCTATGGCTACACCTTC. This gives the protein CASSRQNRGRTYGYTF. This sequence joins TRBV4-2 and TRBJ1-2, with TRBD1 matching 9 bases. Germline CDR1 reads LGHNA; CDR2 reads YNFKEQ. With V trimmed by 4 bases and J by 4 bases, 10 bases remained unmatched. The CDR3 runs to 16 residues.

The gene calls are TRBV6-6 and TRBJ2-3, with 7 bases lining up with TRBD1. Per germline, CDR1 MNHNY and CDR2 SVGAGI (reference sequence). This CDR3 region has 16 residues. The V and J ends lost 6 bases and 1 base, in that order; junction bases with no gene match: 10. In DNA form, the CDR3 reads TGTGCCAGCAGACAGACGACAGGGTTGGGCACAGATACGCAGTATTTT. Encoded protein: CASRQTTGLGTDTQYF.

Many counts were recorded for this clonotype. The chain recombines TRBV7-3 with TRBJ1-1; TRBD1 agrees at 8 bases. Germline V gives CDR1 SGHTA, CDR2 FQGTGA. With V trimmed by 4 bases and J by 3 bases, 1 base remained unmatched. This CDR3 is built from 13 residues. CDR3 residues: CASSSDRDTEAFF. CDR3 bases: TGTGCCAGCAGCTCGGACAGGGACACTGAAGCTTTCTTT.

The chain uses TRBV5-4 and TRBJ1-5; 7 bases match TRBD1. Trimming at V came to 2 bases and at J to 9 bases, leaving 2 bases not matched to a gene. The germline CDR1 and CDR2 sequences are SGHNT and YYREEE (reference sequence). The CDR3 sequence is 12 residues long. The CDR3 nucleotides read TGTGCCAGCAGCTTAGCAGGGGGGCCCCAGCATTTT. This gives the protein CASSLAGGPQHF.

The rearrangement joins TRBV5-1 to TRBJ1-1, with 8 bases identical to TRBD1. V shed 4 bases and J 0 bases; nucleotides not matched to a gene: 5. This CDR3 region has 15 residues. Germline values: CDR1 SGHRS, CDR2 YFSETQ. In DNA, the CDR3 is TGCGCCAGCAGCCTGGGGACAGGCGTGAACACTGAAGCTTTCTTT. Its translation: CASSLGTGVNTEAFF.

The chain uses TRBV6-2 or TRBV6-3 and TRBJ2-7, with 7 bases identical to TRBD1. CDR3 length equals 16 residues. Trimming took 0 bases from V and 0 from J; bases not matched to a gene: 5. CDR1 and CDR2 from the germline V gene are MNHEY and SVGEGT. DNA for the CDR3: TGTGCCAGCAGTTACTCGAGGGGACAGAGCTCCTACGAGCAGTACGTC. Translating it yields CASSYSRGQSSYEQYV.

Many counts were recorded for this clonotype. J is TRBJ2-2 and V is TRBV29-1; unclear D gene. The germline CDR1 and CDR2 sequences are SQVTM and ANQGSEA. Between the trimmed V and J ends, which lost 0 bases and 4 bases, there was a span of 18 bases. The CDR3 has 17 amino acids. In DNA form, the CDR3 reads TGCAGCGTTGAAGATTGGGGTTCTGAGGATTCCACCGGGGAGCTGTTTTTT. Translating it yields CSVEDWGSEDSTGELFF.